Shown below are 4 T cell receptor beta chains from a single sample sequenced in a study of T cells after yellow fever vaccination. TCRdb itself ran the 5' RACE reads through MiXCR, one entry per CDR3 protein. In the table there are fewer than 350,000 distinct CDR3 sequences, 8.5% to 9% of which are singletons. The sample was PBMCs, taken on the day of the first yellow fever vaccination. The receptors stem from a man aged 18-30 years who received the YFV17D yellow fever vaccine.

This chain connects TRBV6-5 to TRBJ2-3; D possibly corresponds to TRBD2 (6 bases). CDR3 size: 14 residues. With 2 bases removed from V and 2 bases from J, the gap between germline ends came to 8 bases. Germline V gives CDR1 MNHEY, CDR2 SVGAGI. CDR3: CASSYRGNTDTQYF. The CDR3 DNA follows: TGTGCCAGCAGTTACCGGGGGAACACAGATACGCAGTATTTT.

This clonotype appeared a few times. The chain employs TRBV28 and TRBJ1-2; D may be TRBD1 (5 bases). Germline V CDR1 and CDR2: MDHEN, SYDVKM. The CDR3 runs to 13 residues. Deletions cut 6 bases from V and 3 bases from J, with 11 bases between. The CDR3 DNA reads as TGTGCCAGCAGCTGGGGACGGCACTATGGCTACACCTTC. Translated: CASSWGRHYGYTF.

This clonotype occurred a few times. The chain uses TRBV7-6 and TRBJ2-7; D perhaps matches TRBD2 (6 bases). V lost 4 bases, J lost 4 bases, and 17 bases lay in between. Germline values: CDR1 SGHVS, CDR2 FNYEAQ. The CDR3 is 15 residues long. The CDR3 spells CASSSGRGLGYEQYF. The CDR3 DNA is TGTGCCAGCAGCTCGGGACGGGGGTTAGGTTACGAGCAGTACTTC.

This clonotype has only a few counts. This chain connects TRBV3-1 to TRBJ2-7; 10 bases fit TRBD2. With V trimmed by 1 base and J by 7 bases, 7 bases remained unmatched. The CDR3 is 15 residues long. Germline CDR1 LGHDT, CDR2 YNNKEL (reference sequence). The CDR3 here is CASSQGTSGSWEQYF. Written as DNA, the CDR3 is TGTGCCAGCAGCCAAGGGACTAGCGGAAGTTGGGAGCAGTACTTC.